The clone carrying this T cell receptor beta chain was seen a few times. Preparation of the TCRbeta library involved a method that used unique molecular identifiers. TCRdb fed the PCR reads into MiXCR, producing one record per CDR3 protein. The repertoire has 600,000 to 700,000 distinct CDR3 sequences, approximately 15% of them found once; the top ten carry about 1.1%. This specimen belongs to a study of T-cell reconstitution after alpha-beta-depleted transplantation in children. Germline assignment: CDR1 SGHRS and CDR2 YFSETQ. The germline V and J ends were trimmed by 7 bases and 0 bases, with 9 bases remaining between them. CDR3 size: 13 residues.

The sequencing here drew on PBMCs from the stem cell graft donor, taken from the stem cell graft. This clonotype was sampled from a human donor who donated a stem cell graft to a child with acute myeloid leukemia. The V gene is TRBV5-1, the J gene TRBJ2-3; no clear D. CDR3 coding DNA: TGCGCCAGCTGTCGGTCTAGCACAGATACGCAGTATTTT. Its translation is CASCRSSTDTQYF.